This TCR beta chain is from a study of T cells in Graves' hyperthyroidism and ophthalmopathy. Study as a whole: Before treatment of any kind, peripheral blood was taken at initial diagnosis.

Per germline, CDR1 SGHDN and CDR2 FVKESK. The CDR3 runs 17 residues. The trim removed 1 base at V and 5 bases at J, leaving 12 bases unmatched. Overall study results and limits: Before onset, ophthalmopathy was predicted by the model a median about 6.2 months earlier.

This clonotype has a handful of counts. The antigen is not known. Authors of the study amplified TCR beta CDR3 regions from RNA transcripts. Primed by the HTBI set, a first-round RT-PCR was run on the TCR CDR3. One entry per CDR3 protein, called by TCRdb with MiXCR from the multiplex PCR reads. The sample shows under 650,000 distinct CDR3 sequences, about 17% of them seen only once. The source of this sequence is a woman in her thirties with Graves' hyperthyroidism. The chain is built from TRBV14 and TRBJ1-2; 8 bases map to TRBD1. What was sequenced was blood. The CDR3 spells CASSQASRGRVQYGYTF. CDR3 nucleotide sequence: TGTGCCAGCAGCCAAGCATCCAGGGGGCGCGTACAATATGGCTACACCTTC.